Below are 5 T cell receptor beta chains sequenced from a single sample in a study of vaccination and CD4 T cells after COVID-19 (dated by TCRdb to the early 2020s). The library came from PCR. Sequencing used an Illumina iSeq 100. TCR sequencing of DNA from cultured CD4+ T cells used the Oncomine TCR Beta short-read assay at the Johns Hopkins FTIC core. The public reads were quality trimmed at Q25 with fastp and then assembled into clones with MiXCR by TCRdb, keeping productive beta chains. Each entry is one CDR3 protein sequence, shown with its most common DNA and genes. This sample gives 11,000 to 15,000 distinct CDR3 sequences in total; 53% of them show up just once. The ten top clones hold about 9.5% of the sample. Antigen specificity for these receptors is unknown. The treatment or condition label for this specimen denotes: roughly ten-day PBMC culture with coronavirus spike peptide pools or control peptides (ViraFEST assay).

The starting material was CD4+ T cells from blood, cultured in vitro, obtained before SARS-CoV-2 vaccination. These receptors originate from a human donor who had recovered from COVID-19.

This clonotype occurred once. This chain connects TRBV28 to TRBJ2-7; 11 bases agree with TRBD2. The CDR3 totals 15 residues. Germline-derived CDR1 and CDR2 are MDHEN and SYDVKM. J was trimmed by 4 bases and V by 1 base; bases with no gene match: 3. CDR3 region: CASSLLAGGLYEQYF. In DNA form, the CDR3 reads TGTGCCAGCAGTTTATTAGCGGGAGGGTTGTACGAGCAGTACTTC.

The J gene is TRBJ2-5, the V gene TRBV20-1; 7 bases map to TRBD1. The V gene end was trimmed by 4 bases and the J gene end by 2 bases; junction bases not matched to a gene: 4. Germline assignment: CDR1 DFQATT and CDR2 SNEGSKA (reference sequence). The CDR3 loop spans 13 amino acids. CDR3 DNA sequence: TGCAGTGCTAACCCGGGACAGCAAGAGACCCAGTACTTC. Translated, it gives CSANPGQQETQYF.

The chain is built from TRBV4-2 and TRBJ2-7; tentative D call: TRBD2 (6 bases). Germline V lookup: CDR1 LGHNA, CDR2 YNFKEQ. V was pared by 4 bases and J by 0 bases, with 13 bases between. The CDR3 totals 15 residues. The CDR3 here is CASSLGGTPSYEQYF. Here the CDR3 DNA reads TGTGCCAGCAGCCTCGGCGGGACGCCCTCCTACGAGCAGTACTTC.

This clonotype has only a few counts. This chain joins TRBV19 and TRBJ2-5; 7 positions match TRBD2. The CDR3 sequence is 17 residues long. Germline V gene data show CDR1 as LNHDA and CDR2 as SQIVND (reference sequence). V lost 1 base, J lost 5 bases, and 13 bases stayed unmatched. The CDR3 loop reads CASSIVWAGEGMETQYF. For the CDR3, the DNA is TGTGCCAGTAGTATAGTCTGGGCGGGAGAGGGAATGGAGACCCAGTACTTC.

This clonotype has just a few counts. This chain uses TRBV7-3 with TRBJ2-2; 10 nucleotides align to TRBD2. V dropped 4 bases and J dropped 5; count of bases not matched to a gene: 10. Germline V lookup: CDR1 SGHTA, CDR2 FQGTGA. The CDR3 contains 17 residues. The CDR3, as DNA: TGTGCCAGCAGCTCAACCTCTAGCGGGAGTCTTACCGGGGAGCTGTTTTTT. It specifies CASSSTSSGSLTGELFF.